This TCR beta chain was captured by sequencing in a study of response to subunit inactivated influenza vaccine. TCRdb re-derived calls from the RT-PCR reads in MiXCR, one entry per CDR3 protein. The sample includes roughly 150,000 distinct CDR3 sequences, about a tenth seen only once; the top ten take over 10%. The sequence derives from a man between 45 and 60 years old who received an inactivated influenza vaccine. The material was non-naive T cells sorted from PBMCs, obtained 45 days after vaccination.

CDR3 amino acids: CASSFWLTEAFF. The DNA of the CDR3 is TGTGCCAGCAGCTTCTGGCTCACTGAAGCTTTCTTT. This chain uses TRBV7-2 with TRBJ1-1, with D unclear. The germline CDR1 and CDR2 sequences are SGHTA and FQGNSA. The CDR3 contains 12 residues. The germline V and J ends were trimmed by 3 bases and 4 bases, with 6 bases remaining between them.